Following are 14 T cell receptor beta chains from one sample sequenced in a study of cytomegalovirus exposure and HLA in healthy donors. PCR amplification relied on 60 Vbeta primers (plus 13 Jbeta primers). Clones were read by immunoSEQ multiplex PCR, and TCRdb kept only the in-frame ones, dropping some. This table has some 120,000 clones, roughly 73% appearing once. Material for sequencing was PBMCs. These receptors came from a woman in her twenties or thirties in good health and CMV-seronegative.

The chain carries TRBV4-3 and TRBJ2-1, with 8 bases that match TRBD1. Germline-derived CDR1 and CDR2 are LGHNA and YSLEER. The CDR3 has 15 amino acids. V shed 4 bases, J shed 4 bases, and the junction held 6 bases outside the gene matches. The CDR3 protein is CASSRGQGQYNEQFF. CDR3 nucleotide sequence: TGCGCCAGCAGCCGAGGACAGGGACAATACAATGAGCAGTTCTTC.

The rearrangement links TRBV4-1 to TRBJ2-3; D not resolved. The CDR3 totals 15 residues. The V end lost 4 bases, the J end lost 0 bases, and 11 bases lay between the germline ends. Germline CDR1 is MGHRA and CDR2 is YSYEKL. CDR3 nucleotide sequence: TGCGCCAGCAGCCTCTTAGCCCCGAGCACAGATACGCAGTATTTT. Translated, it gives CASSLLAPSTDTQYF.

In DNA form, the CDR3 reads TGTGCCAGCAGTTTATGGGACAGGCCGTACGAGCAGTACTTC. It yields the protein CASSLWDRPYEQYF. V usage is TRBV27 and J usage is TRBJ2-7, with 8 nucleotides matching TRBD1. Germline V gene sequence: CDR1 MNHEY, CDR2 SMNVEV (reference sequence). This CDR3 comprises 14 residues. With 1 base clipped from V and 4 bases from J, the junction kept 3 bases outside the gene matches.

The genes are TRBV5-6 and TRBJ2-2, with 12 bases fitting TRBD1. The CDR3 covers 15 residues. Germline assignment: CDR1 SGHDT and CDR2 YYEEEE. After removal of 3 bases from V and 6 bases from J, the junction contained 3 bases not matched to a gene. The DNA for the CDR3 is TGTGCCAGCAGCTCGGGACAGGGGGCTTCCGGGGAGCTGTTTTTT. This encodes CASSSGQGASGELFF.

There are a few counts of this clone. This chain links TRBV30 with TRBJ2-7; no clear D gene. This CDR3 has 15 residues. From germline, CDR1 is GTSNPN and CDR2 SVGIG (reference sequence). Trimming took off 0 bases at V and 5 bases at J, with 17 bases between the two ends. The chain's CDR3 is CAWSVPESIMHEQYF. The CDR3 DNA follows: TGTGCCTGGAGTGTTCCGGAGAGTATCATGCACGAGCAGTACTTC.

This clone was seen only a few times. The chain links TRBV30 to TRBJ2-1; D remains unclear. Trimming removed 2 bases from V and 2 bases from J, with 13 bases in between. Germline V gene lookup returns CDR1 GTSNPN and CDR2 SVGIG (reference sequence). The CDR3 contains 15 residues. The CDR3, as DNA: TGTGCCTGGAGTCCTTCTGTGACTCCCTACAATGAGCAGTTCTTC. Encoded protein: CAWSPSVTPYNEQFF.

The count of this clone is one. The chain has TRBV27 and TRBJ2-7; weak D call: TRBD1 (6 bases). The germline gives CDR1 MNHEY, CDR2 SMNVEV (reference sequence). This CDR3 is built from 14 residues. Trimming took 6 bases from V and 2 from J, leaving 14 bases between them. CDR3 coding DNA: TGTGCCAGCAGGGGCAGGGGATGGGCCTACGAGCAGTACTTC. Encoded protein: CASRGRGWAYEQYF.

The CDR3 protein is CASSLFSDTQYF. The CDR3 DNA is TGTGCCAGCAGCTTATTTTCGGATACGCAGTATTTT. This chain connects TRBV7-2 to TRBJ2-3; D is ambiguous. Per germline, CDR1 SGHTA and CDR2 FQGNSA. The germline V and J ends were trimmed by 2 bases and 6 bases, with 6 bases remaining between them. The CDR3 length is 12 residues.

J is TRBJ1-2 and V is TRBV14; no definite D call. Trimming stripped 6 bases from V and 8 bases from J, with 10 bases between. The V gene's germline CDR1 is SGHDN and CDR2 FVKESK. The CDR3 covers 11 residues. In DNA form, the CDR3 reads TGTGCCAGCAGTCGGTCAGGCGGCTACACCTTC. This codes for CASSRSGGYTF. The complete variable domain, with remaining parts taken from reference TRBV14 and TRBJ1-2, reads EAGVTQFPSHSVIEKGQTVTLRCDPISGHDNLYWYRRVMGKEIKFLLHFVKESKQDESGMPNNRFLAERTGGTYSTLKVQPAELEDSGVYFCASSRSGGYTFGSGTRLTVV.

The chain is built from TRBV7-3 and TRBJ2-1; D may be TRBD1 (6 bases). Germline lookup yields CDR1 SGHTA and CDR2 FQGTGA. The length of the CDR3 is 14 residues. The ends were cut back, 8 bases at V and 7 bases at J, with 18 bases in the middle. CDR3 DNA sequence: TGTGCCAGCTCTACAGGGTCCGATGTGAATGAGCAGTTCTTC. Translating it yields CASSTGSDVNEQFF.

This clone was observed a few times. The rearrangement joins TRBV6-6 to TRBJ1-2; D not certain. CDR3 length: 12 residues. CDR1 is MNHNY, CDR2 SVGAGI, per germline (reference sequence). The V and J ends lost 6 bases and 4 bases respectively, with 9 bases between them. CDR3 in amino acids: CASRHEPYGYTF. CDR3 nucleotide sequence: TGTGCCAGCAGACACGAACCCTATGGCTACACCTTC.

A single count supports this clone. This sequence joins TRBV5-1 and TRBJ2-3; D is unclear. Germline V gene sequence: CDR1 SGHRS, CDR2 YFSETQ. This CDR3 contains 12 residues. The V end was cut by 4 bases, the J end by 3 bases, with 6 bases between. CDR3 amino acids: CASSRGTDTQYF. The CDR3 coding sequence is TGCGCCAGCAGCCGAGGAACAGATACGCAGTATTTT.

This clone was seen a few times. This chain joins TRBV5-6 and TRBJ2-1, with 8 positions matching TRBD1. The CDR3 totals 14 residues. The V gene end was trimmed by 5 bases and the J gene end by 12 bases; junction bases not matched to a gene: 13. CDR1 is SGHDT, CDR2 YYEEEE, per germline. The CDR3 coding sequence is TGTGCCAGCAGGGTAGGACAGGGCGCCCGGACGCAGTTCTTC. It yields the protein CASRVGQGARTQFF.

This clone was seen more than once but under ten times. This chain connects TRBV5-1 to TRBJ2-1, with TRBD2 matching 7 bases. CDR3 length: 15 residues. Germline trimming cut 0 bases from V and 4 bases from J; bases unmatched to any gene: 4. Germline values: CDR1 SGHRS, CDR2 YFSETQ. CDR3 protein: CASSLVGGPYNEQFF. CDR3 nucleotides: TGCGCCAGCAGCTTGGTGGGAGGGCCATACAATGAGCAGTTCTTC.